This TCR beta chain came from a study of blood T cell repertoires in COVID-19. Background on the study: Specimens from acute and convalescent COVID-19 originated in the United States, Italy and Spain. PBMCs, B-cell-depleted T cells, or T cells provided the cDNA or gDNA that made up the material.

The CDR3 is 14 amino acids. Trimming stripped 4 bases from V and 0 bases from J, with 9 bases between. Germline V lookup: CDR1 SGHTA, CDR2 FQGNSA. Authors' methods: Amplifying reference gene primers gave estimates of nucleated cell counts. Profiled with immunoSEQ multiplex PCR; TCRdb holds only in-frame clones, not every one. V and J calls and clone size are as listed in that table; D and trimming were resolved from the DNA. This table holds 62,000 or so clones, 85% to 90% found once. The sequenced material came from peripheral blood. This clonotype originated in a man over 45 with acute or convalescent COVID-19. V gene TRBV7-2 combines with J gene TRBJ1-1; a weak D match, TRBD1 (6 bases). CDR3 sequence: CASSSDSVNTEAFF. The CDR3 nucleotides are TGTGCCAGCAGCTCGGACAGTGTGAACACTGAAGCTTTCTTT.